This T cell receptor (beta chain) was profiled in a study of human CD8 memory T cell subsets. Overall study results and limits: Compared with precursor exhausted T cells, stem-like memory T cells were suggested by Chao1 estimates to be more diverse. High, similar diversity marked stem-like memory and precursor exhausted T cells but not effector memory cells. Stem-like memory and precursor exhausted T cell repertoires barely overlapped.

RNA came from duplicate vials of roughly 150,000 sorted CD8+ T cells per subset. With regard to this clonotype: Its antigen is still unknown.

Libraries targeted TCR beta using 5' RACE with UMIs. Following a re-call of the 5' RACE reads, TCRdb has one entry per CDR3 protein and lacks DNA. This sample contains about 7,900 distinct CDR3 sequences. Germline V lookup: CDR1 SGHRS, CDR2 YFSETQ. The CDR3 spans 13 residues. The clonotype was recovered from a human donor in good health. Sequences were obtained from CD8+ T cells from PBMCs. This chain joins TRBV5-1 and TRBJ2-5. CDR3: CASSLVGMTAQYF.